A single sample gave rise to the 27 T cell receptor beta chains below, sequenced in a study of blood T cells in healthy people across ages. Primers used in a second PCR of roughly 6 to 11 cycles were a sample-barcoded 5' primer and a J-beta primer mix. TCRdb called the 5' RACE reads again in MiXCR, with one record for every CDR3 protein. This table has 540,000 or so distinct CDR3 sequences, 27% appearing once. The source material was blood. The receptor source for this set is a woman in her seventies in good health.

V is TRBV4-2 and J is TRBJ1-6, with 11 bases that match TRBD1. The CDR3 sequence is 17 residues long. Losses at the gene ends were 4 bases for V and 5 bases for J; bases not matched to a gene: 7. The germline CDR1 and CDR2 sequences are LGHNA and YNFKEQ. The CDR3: CASSREVDRGHNSPLHF. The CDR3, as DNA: TGTGCCAGCAGCCGGGAGGTGGACAGGGGGCATAATTCACCCCTCCACTTT.

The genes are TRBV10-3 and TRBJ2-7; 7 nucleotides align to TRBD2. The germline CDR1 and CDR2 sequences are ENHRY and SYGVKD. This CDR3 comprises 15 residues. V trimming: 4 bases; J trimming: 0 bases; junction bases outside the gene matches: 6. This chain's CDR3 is CAISGSGASSYEQYF. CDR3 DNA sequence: TGTGCCATCAGTGGGAGCGGGGCAAGCTCCTACGAGCAGTACTTC.

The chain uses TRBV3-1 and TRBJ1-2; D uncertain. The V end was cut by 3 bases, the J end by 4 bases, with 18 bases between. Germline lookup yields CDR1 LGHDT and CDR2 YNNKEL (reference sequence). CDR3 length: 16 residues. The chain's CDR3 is CASSQRSSRASYGYTF. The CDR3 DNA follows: TGTGCCAGCAGCCAGAGGTCTTCTAGGGCGAGCTATGGCTACACCTTC.

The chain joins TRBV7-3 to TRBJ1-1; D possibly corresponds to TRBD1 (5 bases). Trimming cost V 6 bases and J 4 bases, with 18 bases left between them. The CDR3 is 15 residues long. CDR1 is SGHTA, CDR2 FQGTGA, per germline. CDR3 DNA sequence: TGTGCCAGCAGTTTCACGGGGCCGGGGCGCACTGAAGCTTTCTTT. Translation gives CASSFTGPGRTEAFF.

The CDR3 DNA is TGTGCCAGCAGCACGGGACCCCCCAACACCATATATTTT. It translates to CASSTGPPNTIYF. V is TRBV7-2 and J is TRBJ1-3, with D possibly matching TRBD1 (5 bases). Germline values: CDR1 SGHTA, CDR2 FQGNSA. The CDR3 covers 13 residues. V lost 5 bases and J 7 bases, leaving 12 bases between the germline ends.

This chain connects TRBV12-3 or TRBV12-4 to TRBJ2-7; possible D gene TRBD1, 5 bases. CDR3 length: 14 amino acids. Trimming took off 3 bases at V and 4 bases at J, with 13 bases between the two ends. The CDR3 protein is CASSFQQAWYEQYF. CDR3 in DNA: TGTGCCAGCAGTTTCCAACAGGCCTGGTACGAGCAGTACTTC.

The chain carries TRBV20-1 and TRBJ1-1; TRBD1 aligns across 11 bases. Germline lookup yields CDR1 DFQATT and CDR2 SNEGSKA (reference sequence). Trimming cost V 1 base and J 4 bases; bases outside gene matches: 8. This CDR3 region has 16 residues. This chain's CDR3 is CSARVRDRGTGTEAFF. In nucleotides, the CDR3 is TGCAGTGCTAGAGTCCGGGACAGGGGGACCGGCACTGAAGCTTTCTTT.

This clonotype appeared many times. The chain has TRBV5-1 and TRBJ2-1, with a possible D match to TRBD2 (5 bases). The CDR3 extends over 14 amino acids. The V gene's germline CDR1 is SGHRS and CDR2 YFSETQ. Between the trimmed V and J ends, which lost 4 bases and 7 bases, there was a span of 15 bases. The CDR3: CASSLGSSLNEQFF. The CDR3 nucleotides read TGCGCCAGCAGCCTGGGTTCTAGCTTAAATGAGCAGTTCTTC.

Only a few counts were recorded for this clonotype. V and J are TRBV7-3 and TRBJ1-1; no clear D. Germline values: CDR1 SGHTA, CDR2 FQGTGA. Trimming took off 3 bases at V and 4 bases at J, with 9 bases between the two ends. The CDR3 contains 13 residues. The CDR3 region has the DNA TGTGCCAGCAGCTTTAATTGGGGCACTGAAGCTTTCTTT. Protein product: CASSFNWGTEAFF.

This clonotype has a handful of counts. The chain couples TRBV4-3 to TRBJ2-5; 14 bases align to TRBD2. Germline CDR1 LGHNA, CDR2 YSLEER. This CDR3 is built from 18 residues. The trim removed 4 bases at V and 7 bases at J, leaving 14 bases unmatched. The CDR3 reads CASSRSGTSGGAGVTQYF. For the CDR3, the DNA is TGCGCCAGCAGCCGATCCGGGACTAGCGGGGGCGCCGGGGTGACCCAGTACTTC.

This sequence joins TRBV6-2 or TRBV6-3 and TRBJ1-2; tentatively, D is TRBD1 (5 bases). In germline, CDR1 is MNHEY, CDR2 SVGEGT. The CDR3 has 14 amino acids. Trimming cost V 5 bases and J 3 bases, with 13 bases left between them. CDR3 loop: CASSPRAPYYGYTF. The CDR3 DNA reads TGTGCCAGCAGTCCCAGGGCACCCTACTATGGCTACACCTTC.

This chain's CDR3 is CASSPKRVKTDTQYF. In DNA, the CDR3 is TGTGCCAGCAGCCCTAAAAGGGTGAAAACAGATACGCAGTATTTT. The chain links TRBV7-3 to TRBJ2-3, with D unresolved. The CDR3 is 15 amino acids. Germline-derived CDR1 and CDR2 are SGHTA and FQGTGA. V dropped 5 bases and J dropped 3 bases, with 15 bases sitting between them.

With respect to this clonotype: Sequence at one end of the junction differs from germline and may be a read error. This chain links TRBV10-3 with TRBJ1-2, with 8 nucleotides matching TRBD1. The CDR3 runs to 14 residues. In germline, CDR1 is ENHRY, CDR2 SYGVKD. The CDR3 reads CAISEDREDYGYTF. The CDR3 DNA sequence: TGTGCTATCAGTGAGGACAGGGAGGACTATGGCTACACCTTC.

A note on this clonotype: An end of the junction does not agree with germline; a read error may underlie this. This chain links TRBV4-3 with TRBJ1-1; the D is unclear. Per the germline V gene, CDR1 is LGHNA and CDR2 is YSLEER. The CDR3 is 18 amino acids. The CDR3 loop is CASSQGAHLQWPVTEAFF. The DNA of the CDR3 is TGCGCCAGCAGCCAAGGTGCACACCTCCAGTGGCCTGTCACTGAAGCCTTCTTT.

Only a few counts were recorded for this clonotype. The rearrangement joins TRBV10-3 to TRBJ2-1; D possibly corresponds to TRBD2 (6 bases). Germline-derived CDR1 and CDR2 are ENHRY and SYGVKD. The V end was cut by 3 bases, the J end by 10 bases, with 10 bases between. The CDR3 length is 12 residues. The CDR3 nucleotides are TGTGCCATCAGTGAAAGGACTACAGAGCAGTTCTTC. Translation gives CAISERTTEQFF.

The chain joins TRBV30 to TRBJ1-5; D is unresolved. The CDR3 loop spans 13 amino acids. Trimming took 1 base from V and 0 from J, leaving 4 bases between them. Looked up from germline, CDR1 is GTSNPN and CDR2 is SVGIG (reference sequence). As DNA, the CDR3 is TGTGCCTGGAGTGCTGATAGCAATCAGCCCCAGCATTTT. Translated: CAWSADSNQPQHF.

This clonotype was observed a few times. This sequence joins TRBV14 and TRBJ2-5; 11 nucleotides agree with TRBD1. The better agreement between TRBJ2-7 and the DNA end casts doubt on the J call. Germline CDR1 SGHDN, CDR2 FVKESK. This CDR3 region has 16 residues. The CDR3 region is CASSLLGTGGPYEQYF. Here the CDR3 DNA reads TGTGCCAGCAGCCTACTCGGGACAGGGGGTCCCTACGAGCAGTACTTC.

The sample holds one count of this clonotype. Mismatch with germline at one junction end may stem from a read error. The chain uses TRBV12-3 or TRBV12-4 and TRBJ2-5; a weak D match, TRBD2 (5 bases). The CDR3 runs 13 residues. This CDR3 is CASSPQNWENQYF. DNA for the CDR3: TGTGCCAGCAGTCCACAGAATTGGGAGAACCAGTACTTC.

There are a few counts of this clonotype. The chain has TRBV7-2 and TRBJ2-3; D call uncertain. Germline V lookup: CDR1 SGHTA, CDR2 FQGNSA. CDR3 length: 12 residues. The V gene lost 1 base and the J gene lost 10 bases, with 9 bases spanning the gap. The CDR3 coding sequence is TGTGCCAGCAGCTTAGACACTTCCGCGCAGTATTTT. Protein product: CASSLDTSAQYF.

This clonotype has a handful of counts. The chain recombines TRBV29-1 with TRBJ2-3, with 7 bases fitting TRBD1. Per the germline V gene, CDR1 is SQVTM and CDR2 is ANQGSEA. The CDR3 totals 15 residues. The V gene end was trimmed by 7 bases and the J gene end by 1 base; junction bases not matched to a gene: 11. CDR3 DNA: TGCAGCGCTTGGGACAGTCAAAGCGGCACAGATACGCAGTATTTT. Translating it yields CSAWDSQSGTDTQYF.

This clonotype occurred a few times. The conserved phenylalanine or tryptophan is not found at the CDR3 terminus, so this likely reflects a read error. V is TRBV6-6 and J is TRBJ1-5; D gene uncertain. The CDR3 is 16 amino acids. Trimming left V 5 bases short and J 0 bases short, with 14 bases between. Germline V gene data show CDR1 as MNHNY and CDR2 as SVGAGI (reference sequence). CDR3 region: CASSPAHWDSNQPQHL. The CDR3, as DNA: TGTGCCAGCAGTCCGGCTCACTGGGATAGCAATCAGCCCCAGCATCTT.

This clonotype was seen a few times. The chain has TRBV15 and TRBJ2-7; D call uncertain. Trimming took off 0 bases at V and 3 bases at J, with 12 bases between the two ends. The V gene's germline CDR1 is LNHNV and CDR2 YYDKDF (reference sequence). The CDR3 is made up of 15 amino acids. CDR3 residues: CATSRDKRLDYEQYF. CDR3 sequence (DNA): TGTGCCACCAGCAGAGATAAGCGTTTGGACTACGAGCAGTACTTC.

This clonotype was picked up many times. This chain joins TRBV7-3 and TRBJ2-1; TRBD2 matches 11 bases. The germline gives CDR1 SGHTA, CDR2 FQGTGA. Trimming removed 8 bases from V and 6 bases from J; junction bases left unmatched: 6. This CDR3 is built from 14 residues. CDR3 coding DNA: TGTGCCAGCGCATTAGCGGGGGGGCGCAATGAGCAGTTCTTC. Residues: CASALAGGRNEQFF.

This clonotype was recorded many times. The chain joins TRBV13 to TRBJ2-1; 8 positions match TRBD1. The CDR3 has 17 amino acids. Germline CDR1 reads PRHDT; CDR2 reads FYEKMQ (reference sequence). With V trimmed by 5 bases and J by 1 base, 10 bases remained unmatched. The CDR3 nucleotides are TGTGCCAGCAGCCGATCAACCGGACAGGGTTCCTACAATGAGCAGTTCTTC. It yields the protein CASSRSTGQGSYNEQFF.

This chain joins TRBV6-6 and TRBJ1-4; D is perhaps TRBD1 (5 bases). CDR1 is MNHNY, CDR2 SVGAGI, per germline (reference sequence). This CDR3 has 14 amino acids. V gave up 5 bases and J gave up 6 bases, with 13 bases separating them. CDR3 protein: CASSIPGRDEKLFF. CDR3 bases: TGTGCCAGCAGTATACCGGGCAGGGATGAAAAACTGTTTTTT.

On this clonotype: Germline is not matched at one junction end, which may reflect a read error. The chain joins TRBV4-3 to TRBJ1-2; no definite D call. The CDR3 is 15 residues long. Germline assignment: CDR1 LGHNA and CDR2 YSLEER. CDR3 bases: TGCGTCAGCAGCCAATGGACGGAAACTAACTATGGCTACACCTTC. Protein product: CVSSQWTETNYGYTF.

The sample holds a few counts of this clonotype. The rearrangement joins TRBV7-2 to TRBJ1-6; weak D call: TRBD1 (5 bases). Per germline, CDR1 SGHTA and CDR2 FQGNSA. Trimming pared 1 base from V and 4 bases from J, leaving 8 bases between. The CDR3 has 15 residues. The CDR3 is CASSLGGGYNSPLHF. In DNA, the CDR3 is TGTGCCAGCAGCTTAGGGGGGGGATATAATTCACCCCTCCACTTT.